This passage covers 30 T cell receptor beta chains from one sample sequenced in a study of OX40 agonist ivuxolimab in advanced cancers. TCRdb's copy holds only in-frame clones and misses some; the assay was immunoSEQ multiplex PCR. The sample has tens of thousands of clones; 88% are singletons. The material was CD4+ or CD8+ T cells sorted from blood, obtained in a trial of the OX40 agonist ivuxolimab. The source is an adult with an advanced solid tumor such as melanoma, head and neck, liver or kidney cancer.

The chain links TRBV2 to TRBJ2-5; D call uncertain. V was trimmed by 1 base and J by 5 bases, leaving 14 bases between them. The CDR3 runs to 15 residues. Looked up from germline, CDR1 is SNHLY and CDR2 is FYNNEI. CDR3 coding DNA: TGTGCCAGCAGTGAAGGGCCCGCGGCGGTGGAGACCCAGTACTTC. This sequence encodes CASSEGPAAVETQYF.

J is TRBJ1-6 and V is TRBV7-2; maybe TRBD1 (6 bases). This CDR3 is built from 14 residues. Trimming left V 4 bases short and J 3 bases short, with 7 bases between. Germline values: CDR1 SGHTA, CDR2 FQGNSA. The CDR3 loop reads CASSSTGYNSPLHF. The CDR3 DNA sequence: TGTGCCAGCAGCTCGACAGGCTATAATTCACCCCTCCACTTT.

The chain combines TRBV4-2 with TRBJ1-5, with TRBD1 matching 7 bases. Trimming removed 5 bases from V and 7 bases from J; junction bases left unmatched: 8. The CDR3 has 14 amino acids. Per germline, CDR1 LGHNA and CDR2 YNFKEQ. CDR3: CASSLGGQSQPQHF. The CDR3 DNA reads as TGTGCCAGCAGCTTGGGGGGACAGTCCCAGCCCCAGCATTTT.

The J gene is TRBJ2-5, the V gene TRBV7-9; 10 nucleotides match TRBD2. V trimming: 2 bases; J trimming: 3 bases; junction bases outside the gene matches: 12. The V gene's germline CDR1 is SEHNR and CDR2 FQNEAQ (reference sequence). This CDR3 contains 18 residues. For the CDR3, the DNA is TGTGCCAGCAGCTTACCCCTCAGGCTAGCGGGAGTTAAAGAGACCCAGTACTTC. Its translation is CASSLPLRLAGVKETQYF.

The J gene is TRBJ2-2, the V gene TRBV2; the D is unclear. Deletions cut 6 bases from V and 5 bases from J, with 10 bases between. This CDR3 has 13 residues. Per germline, CDR1 SNHLY and CDR2 FYNNEI. The CDR3 here is CASSRERTGELFF. CDR3 coding DNA: TGTGCCAGCAGCCGCGAAAGAACCGGGGAGCTGTTTTTT. Based on the CDR3 plus reference TRBV2 and TRBJ2-2, the full variable domain is EPEVTQTPSHQVTQMGQEVILRCVPISNHLYFYWYRQILGQKVEFLVSFYNNEISEKSEIFDDQFSVERPDGSNFTLKIRSTKLEDSAMYFCASSRERTGELFFGEGSRLTVL.

This clone appeared a single time. V is TRBV7-9 and J is TRBJ2-7; D may be TRBD2 (6 bases). The CDR3 has 15 amino acids. CDR1 is SEHNR, CDR2 FQNEAQ, per germline (reference sequence). V was trimmed by 6 bases and J by 5 bases, leaving 20 bases between them. Here the CDR3 DNA reads TGTGCCAGCAGATCTTACCGGGACTCCCAGGACGAGCAGTACTTC. This gives the protein CASRSYRDSQDEQYF.

The chain has TRBV19 and TRBJ2-1; TRBD2 matches at 12 bases. V shed 4 bases, J shed 8 bases, and the junction held 9 bases outside the gene matches. Germline loops: CDR1 LNHDA, CDR2 SQIVND (reference sequence). The CDR3 spans 16 residues. The CDR3 here is CASSRTSGKTSDEQFF. The CDR3 nucleotides read TGTGCCAGTAGTAGGACTAGCGGGAAAACAAGCGATGAGCAGTTCTTC.

The chain is built from TRBV27 and TRBJ2-1, with 11 bases matching TRBD2. Germline-derived CDR1 and CDR2 are MNHEY and SMNVEV (reference sequence). The CDR3 is 15 residues long. V lost 6 bases, J lost 6 bases, and 7 bases stayed unmatched. The CDR3 DNA sequence: TGTGCCAGCAGGACCGGGACTAGCGGCCTCAATGAGCAGTTCTTC. It specifies CASRTGTSGLNEQFF.

The rearrangement joins TRBV6-1 to TRBJ1-5, with a weak D call TRBD1 (5 bases). Per germline, CDR1 MNHNS and CDR2 SASEGT. The CDR3 is made up of 15 amino acids. Trimming cost V 0 bases and J 4 bases, with 10 bases left between them. The CDR3 here is CASSEARGRNQPQHF. The CDR3 bases are TGTGCCAGCAGTGAAGCACGGGGGAGAAATCAGCCCCAGCATTTT.

The chain is built from TRBV5-5 and TRBJ1-3, with 8 bases lining up with TRBD1. The CDR3 is 16 residues long. CDR1 and CDR2 (germline): SGHKS, YYEKEE (reference sequence). V lost 2 bases to trimming and J lost 3 bases; unmatched junction nucleotides: 7. CDR3 in DNA: TGTGCCAGCAGCTTCGCAGGGGGCCCCTTTGGAAACACCATATATTTT. Translation: CASSFAGGPFGNTIYF.

V usage is TRBV9 and J usage is TRBJ2-1; 8 nucleotides agree with TRBD2. CDR1 SGDLS and CDR2 YYNGEE come from the germline V gene. The trim removed 5 bases at V and 0 bases at J, leaving 10 bases unmatched. The CDR3 has 17 residues. The CDR3 region is CASSPTGTSISYNEQFF. DNA for the CDR3: TGTGCCAGCAGTCCGACGGGGACTAGTATCTCCTACAATGAGCAGTTCTTC.

V and J are TRBV7-9 and TRBJ2-1, with a tentative D call TRBD1 (5 bases). Deletions cut 7 bases from V and 7 bases from J, with 14 bases between. CDR1 SEHNR and CDR2 FQNEAQ come from the germline V gene (reference sequence). This CDR3 is built from 13 residues. The DNA of the CDR3 is TGTGCCAGCAACGAAGGGGTGGGAAATGAGCAGTTCTTC. It is translated as CASNEGVGNEQFF. Complete variable domain (other parts from reference TRBV7-9 and TRBJ2-1): DTGVSQNPRHKITKRGQNVTFRCDPISEHNRLYWYRQTLGQGPEFLTYFQNEAQLEKSRLLSDRFSAERPKGSFSTLEIQRTEQGDSAMYLCASNEGVGNEQFFGPGTRLTVL.

The chain couples TRBV29-1 to TRBJ2-5, with D possibly being TRBD2 (6 bases). V was cut by 4 bases and J by 3 bases, with 6 bases left in between. CDR3 length equals 11 residues. The germline V gene has CDR1 SQVTM and CDR2 ANQGSEA. The CDR3: CSVGGEETQYF. The CDR3 bases are TGCAGCGTTGGGGGGGAAGAGACCCAGTACTTC.

This sequence joins TRBV5-1 and TRBJ2-7, with TRBD1 identical over 7 bases. J gave up 3 bases and V 10 bases, and 7 bases lay outside the gene matches. Germline lookup yields CDR1 SGHRS and CDR2 YFSETQ. The CDR3 is 12 residues long. CDR3 nucleotide sequence: TGCGCCGACAGCAGGGGGTTCTACGAGCAGTACTTC. This encodes CADSRGFYEQYF.

The J gene is TRBJ2-7, the V gene TRBV2; TRBD1 matches 8 bases. The germline V gene has CDR1 SNHLY and CDR2 FYNNEI. J gave up 6 bases and V 0 bases, and 13 bases lay outside the gene matches. The CDR3 contains 17 residues. The CDR3 is CASSEALGGTGLAEQYF. The CDR3 DNA is TGTGCCAGCAGTGAAGCGCTTGGGGGGACAGGTCTGGCCGAGCAGTACTTC. The full variable domain, completed using reference TRBV2 and TRBJ2-7, is EPEVTQTPSHQVTQMGQEVILRCVPISNHLYFYWYRQILGQKVEFLVSFYNNEISEKSEIFDDQFSVERPDGSNFTLKIRSTKLEDSAMYFCASSEALGGTGLAEQYFGPGTRLTVT.

The chain carries TRBV7-6 and TRBJ2-5, with a possible D match to TRBD2 (6 bases). The length of the CDR3 is 13 residues. The germline V gene encodes CDR1 SGHVS and CDR2 FNYEAQ. With 1 base removed from V and 12 bases from J, the gap between germline ends came to 15 bases. The CDR3 region is CASSLGGHRREYF. CDR3 DNA sequence: TGTGCCAGCAGCTTAGGAGGTCACCGGAGGGAGTACTTC.

The CDR3 DNA reads TGTGCCATCAGTGAGTCGACGGTCTATGAAAAACTGTTTTTT. This sequence encodes CAISESTVYEKLFF. The gene calls are TRBV10-3 and TRBJ1-4; D is ambiguous. The CDR3 runs 14 residues. Per germline, CDR1 ENHRY and CDR2 SYGVKD. Trimming removed 0 bases from V and 6 bases from J, with 8 bases in between.

The chain carries TRBV10-2 and TRBJ2-1, with 8 bases matching TRBD1. Germline loops: CDR1 WSHSY, CDR2 SAAADI. J gave up 8 bases and V 3 bases, and 6 bases lay outside the gene matches. The CDR3 has 14 residues. The CDR3 nucleotides are TGCGCCAGCAGTGATTGGACAGGGTTTGATGAGCAGTTCTTC. Amino acid sequence: CASSDWTGFDEQFF.

The rearrangement links TRBV14 to TRBJ1-2, with TRBD1 as a possible D gene (5 bases). Germline V lookup: CDR1 SGHDN, CDR2 FVKESK. This CDR3 region has 14 residues. V shed 1 base and J shed 3 bases, with 9 bases lying between them. The CDR3 region has the DNA TGTGCCAGCAGCCAAGGGACACTGGACTATGGCTACACCTTC. Encoded protein: CASSQGTLDYGYTF.

This clone came up once. The gene calls are TRBV5-6 and TRBJ1-1; 10 bases line up with TRBD1. Looked up from germline, CDR1 is SGHDT and CDR2 is YYEEEE. CDR3 length: 17 residues. The V segment lost 4 bases and the J segment 5 bases; nucleotides outside the gene matches: 14. The CDR3, as DNA: TGTGCCAGCAGCCGGGACAGGGGCAAGGATGAGGGGACTGAAGCTTTCTTT. This gives the protein CASSRDRGKDEGTEAFF.

The CDR3 sequence is CASSPGLAGDSWQYF. DNA for the CDR3: TGCGCCAGCAGCCCGGGACTAGCGGGGGATTCTTGGCAGTACTTC. The chain couples TRBV10-1 to TRBJ2-7, with TRBD2 matching over 14 bases. Germline V gene sequence: CDR1 WNHNN, CDR2 SYGVQD (reference sequence). The J segment lost 9 bases and the V segment lost 6 bases, leaving 10 bases of the junction unmatched. The CDR3 totals 15 residues.

This clone was observed a few times. The rearrangement links TRBV10-1 to TRBJ1-3; tentatively, D is TRBD1 (5 bases). The germline V gene encodes CDR1 WNHNN and CDR2 SYGVQD (reference sequence). Trimming took off 8 bases at V and 1 base at J, with 9 bases between the two ends. The CDR3 is 13 residues long. The CDR3 region is CASGSGSGNTIYF. CDR3 bases: TGCGCCAGCGGTTCAGGGTCTGGAAACACCATATATTTT.

The V call is TRBV6-1, the J call TRBJ1-5; TRBD1 matches 8 bases. The CDR3 consists of 13 residues. The V gene's germline CDR1 is MNHNS and CDR2 SASEGT. Trimming removed 7 bases from V and 6 bases from J; junction bases left unmatched: 5. The CDR3 bases are TGTGCCAGCACTACAGACAGGGGTCAGCCCCAGCATTTT. Its protein product is CASTTDRGQPQHF.

The CDR3 reads CASSPPAAGVRDTQYF. The CDR3 DNA is TGTGCCAGCTCACCACCTGCAGCGGGAGTGAGAGATACGCAGTATTTT. The rearrangement uses TRBV18 and TRBJ2-3; TRBD2 matches 8 bases. With V trimmed by 0 bases and J by 5 bases, 7 bases remained unmatched. The CDR3 has 16 residues. Germline V gene data show CDR1 as KGHSH and CDR2 as LQKENI.

The V and J genes are TRBV6-5 and TRBJ2-6; no reliable D call. The length of the CDR3 is 14 residues. Germline V lookup: CDR1 MNHEY, CDR2 SVGAGI. V lost 1 base, J lost 4 bases, and 5 bases lay in between. Here the CDR3 reads CASSYFRGANVLTF. The CDR3 DNA is TGTGCCAGCAGTTACTTTCGGGGGGCCAACGTCCTGACTTTC.

The rearrangement links TRBV5-6 to TRBJ1-1; 8 nucleotides line up with TRBD1. The germline V gene has CDR1 SGHDT and CDR2 YYEEEE. The CDR3 is 18 residues long. Trimming took 2 bases from V and 1 from J; bases not matched to a gene: 13. CDR3 in amino acids: CASSLQGQGAWTNTEAFF. As DNA, the CDR3 is TGTGCCAGCAGCTTACAAGGACAGGGTGCGTGGACGAACACTGAAGCTTTCTTT. Full variable domain (remainder filled in from reference TRBV5-6 and TRBJ1-1): DAGVTQSPTHLIKTRGQQVTLRCSPKSGHDTVSWYQQALGQGPQFIFQYYEEEERQRGNFPDRFSGHQFPNYSSELNVNALLLGDSALYLCASSLQGQGAWTNTEAFFGQGTRLTVV.

This clone has just one count. The rearrangement joins TRBV5-1 to TRBJ1-1, with 8 bases aligning to TRBD1. The CDR3 has 14 amino acids. Germline V gene lookup returns CDR1 SGHRS and CDR2 YFSETQ. With V trimmed by 4 bases and J by 4 bases, 6 bases remained unmatched. Here the CDR3 DNA reads TGCGCCAGCAGCACTGGACAGGGACTCACTGAAGCTTTCTTT. This gives the protein CASSTGQGLTEAFF. The full variable domain, rest sourced from reference TRBV5-1 and TRBJ1-1, is KAGVTQTPRYLIKTRGQQVTLSCSPISGHRSVSWYQQTPGQGLQFLFEYFSETQRNKGNFPGRFSGRQFSNSRSEMNVSTLELGDSALYLCASSTGQGLTEAFFGQGTRLTVV.

The rearrangement joins TRBV5-1 to TRBJ1-4; no reliable D call. V shed 7 bases and J shed 4 bases, with 11 bases lying between them. CDR3 length: 13 amino acids. The V gene's germline CDR1 is SGHRS and CDR2 YFSETQ. The CDR3 bases are TGCGCCAGCTCCGGGCAGCTTAATGAAAAACTGTTTTTT. Amino acids: CASSGQLNEKLFF.

On this clone: The junction departs from germline at one end; a sequencing error may be responsible. V usage is TRBV5-1 and J usage is TRBJ2-5; 7 bases match TRBD2. Germline-derived CDR1 and CDR2 are SGHRS and YFSETQ. The CDR3 runs 17 residues. The CDR3 is CASSFSGASGFQETQYF. The CDR3 DNA follows: TGCGCCAGTAGCTTCTCCGGGGCTAGCGGCTTCCAAGAGACCCAGTACTTC.

This chain connects TRBV5-1 to TRBJ2-1, with TRBD1 as a possible D gene (5 bases). Germline V gives CDR1 SGHRS, CDR2 YFSETQ. V was trimmed by 2 bases and J by 0 bases, leaving 9 bases between them. This CDR3 has 15 amino acids. The CDR3 DNA is TGCGCCAGCAGCTTTTACAGGAGCTCCTACAATGAGCAGTTCTTC. It encodes CASSFYRSSYNEQFF.